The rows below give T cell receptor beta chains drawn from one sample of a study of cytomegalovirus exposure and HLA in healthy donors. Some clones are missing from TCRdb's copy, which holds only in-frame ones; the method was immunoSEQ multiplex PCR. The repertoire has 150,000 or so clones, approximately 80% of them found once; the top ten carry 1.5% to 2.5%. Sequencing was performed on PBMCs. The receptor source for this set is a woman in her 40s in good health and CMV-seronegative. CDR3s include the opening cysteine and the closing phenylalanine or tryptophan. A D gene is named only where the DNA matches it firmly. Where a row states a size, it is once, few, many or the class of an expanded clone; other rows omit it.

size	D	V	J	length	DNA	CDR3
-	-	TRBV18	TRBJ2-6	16	TGTGCCAGCTCATCCCTCAAGAGCTCTGGGGCCAACGTCCTGACTTTC	CASSSLKSSGANVLTF
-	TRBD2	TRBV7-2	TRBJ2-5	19	TGTGCCAGCAGCTTACCGGCGTGGCTAGCGGGAGCGTCTCAAGAGACCCAGTACTTC	CASSLPAWLAGASQETQYF
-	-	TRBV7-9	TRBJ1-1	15	TGTGCCAGCAGCTTCCTGGGGGGTAAGAACACTGAAGCTTTCTTT	CASSFLGGKNTEAFF
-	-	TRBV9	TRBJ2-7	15	TGTGCCAGCAGCGTAGAAGGCGGGATGTCCTACGAGCAGTACTTC	CASSVEGGMSYEQYF
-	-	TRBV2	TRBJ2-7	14	TGTGCCAGCAGTGAAGTTGGACGGCGGGGAACGCAGTACTTC	CASSEVGRRGTQYF
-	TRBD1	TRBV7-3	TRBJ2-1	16	TGTGCCAGCAGCTTAAGAATGACAGGGGGAACCAGTGAGCAGTTCTTC	CASSLRMTGGTSEQFF
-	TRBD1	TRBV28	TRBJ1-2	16	TGTGCCAGCAGGTCAACCGGAGGGCAGGGGGCCTATGGCTACACCTTC	CASRSTGGQGAYGYTF
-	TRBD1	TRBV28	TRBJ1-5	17	TGTGCCAGCAGCCTTTGGGCGGACAGGGAGTTTGACCAGCCCCAGCATTTT	CASSLWADREFDQPQHF
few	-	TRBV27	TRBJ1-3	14	TGTGCCAGCAGTGCAGGGCACTCTGGAAACACCATATATTTT	CASSAGHSGNTIYF
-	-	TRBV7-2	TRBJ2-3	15	TGTGCCAGCAGCCCCAACAGGGTAGGCACAGATACGCAGTATTTT	CASSPNRVGTDTQYF
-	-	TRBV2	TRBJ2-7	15	TGTGCCAGCGTCGGGCCTGGTAGCGGTCCCTACGAGCAGTACTTC	CASVGPGSGPYEQYF
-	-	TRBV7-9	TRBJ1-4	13	TGTGCCAGCAGCTTATTCGGTAATGAAAAACTGTTTTTT	CASSLFGNEKLFF
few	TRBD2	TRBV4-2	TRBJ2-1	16	TGTGCCAGCAGCCAAGTGCTAGCGGGAGGGAGTAATGAGCAGTTCTTC	CASSQVLAGGSNEQFF
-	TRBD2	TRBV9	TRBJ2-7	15	TGTGCCAGCAGCGTAGGGGTAGCGGGGACTTACGAGCAGTACTTC	CASSVGVAGTYEQYF
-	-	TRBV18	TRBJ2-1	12	TGTGCCAGCTCACCATCTCGGGATGAGCAGTTCTTC	CASSPSRDEQFF
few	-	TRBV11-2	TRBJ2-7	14	TGTGCCAGCAGCTTACAACTTAGTTCCTACGAGCAGTACTTC	CASSLQLSSYEQYF
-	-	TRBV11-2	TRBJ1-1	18	TGTGCCAGCAGCTTAGATATCGCACAGCCTTTGGCTGGGACTGAAGCTTTCTTT	CASSLDIAQPLAGTEAFF
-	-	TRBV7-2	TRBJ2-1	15	TGTGCCAGCAGCTTAGAAAGTCAGCGGTACAATGAGCAGTTCTTC	CASSLESQRYNEQFF
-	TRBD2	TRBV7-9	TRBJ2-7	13	TGTGCCAGCAGTCCTGGACTAGCGGGAGAGCAGTACTTC	CASSPGLAGEQYF
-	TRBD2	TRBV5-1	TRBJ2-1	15	TGCGCCAGCAGCTTGGCTAGCGGCATTTACAATGAGCAGTTCTTC	CASSLASGIYNEQFF
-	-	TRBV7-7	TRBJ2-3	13	TGTGCCAGCAGCTTAGGGGCTCTGGATACGCAGTATTTT	CASSLGALDTQYF
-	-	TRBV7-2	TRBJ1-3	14	TGTGCCAGCAGCATGACATCCTCTGGAAACACCATATATTTT	CASSMTSSGNTIYF
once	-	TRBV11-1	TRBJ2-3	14	TGTGCCAGCAGTCCAGACAGGAACACAGATACGCAGTATTTT	CASSPDRNTDTQYF
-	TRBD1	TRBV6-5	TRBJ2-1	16	TGTGCCAGCAGTTACTCGGGACAGGGTATCGGAGATGAGCAGTTCTTC	CASSYSGQGIGDEQFF
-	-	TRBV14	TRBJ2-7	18	TGTGCCAGCAGCCAAGATCAGTATGCGGGGCCCCTCCGGGGCGAGCAGTACTTC	CASSQDQYAGPLRGEQYF
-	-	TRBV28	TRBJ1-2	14	TGTGCCAGCAGTTTTCTGGGCAGTAACTATGGCTACACCTTC	CASSFLGSNYGYTF
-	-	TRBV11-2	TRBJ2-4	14	TGTGCCAGCAGCTCGGGGATGGCCAAAAACATTCAGTACTTC	CASSSGMAKNIQYF
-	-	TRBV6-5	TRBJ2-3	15	TGTGCCAGCAGGCGGGGCCAATCCCACACAGATACGCAGTATTTT	CASRRGQSHTDTQYF
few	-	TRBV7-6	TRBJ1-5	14	TGTGCCAGCAGCTTGGAAGGAGCCAATCAGCCCCAGCATTTT	CASSLEGANQPQHF
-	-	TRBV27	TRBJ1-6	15	TGTGCCAGCAGGCCCCAGGGAATATATAATTCACCCCTCCACTTT	CASRPQGIYNSPLHF
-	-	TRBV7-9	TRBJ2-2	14	TGTGCCAGCAGCCCGCAGGGGCGAACCGGGGAGCTGTTTTTT	CASSPQGRTGELFF
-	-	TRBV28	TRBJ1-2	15	TGTGCCAGCAGTTTATGGGGCAGGCGAAACTATGGCTACACCTTC	CASSLWGRRNYGYTF
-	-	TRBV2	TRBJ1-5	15	TGTGCCAGCAGTGACACGGCTTCCGGGAATCAGCCCCAGCATTTT	CASSDTASGNQPQHF
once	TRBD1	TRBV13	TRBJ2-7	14	TGTGCCAGCAGCAAAGGGACAGGGAGTTACGAGCAGTACTTC	CASSKGTGSYEQYF
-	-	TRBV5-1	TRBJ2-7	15	TGCGCCAGCAGCTCGGACCCCGACAGGTTCTACGAGCAGTACTTC	CASSSDPDRFYEQYF
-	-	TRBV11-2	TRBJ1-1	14	TGTGCCAGCAGCGCGAACGTACAGGTCACTGAAGCTTTCTTT	CASSANVQVTEAFF
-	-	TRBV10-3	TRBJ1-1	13	TGTGCCATCAGTGGCCGGGAGGGCACTGAAGCTTTCTTT	CAISGREGTEAFF
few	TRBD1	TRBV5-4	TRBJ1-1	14	TGTGCCAGCAGCTCTCGGACAGGGGACACTGAAGCTTTCTTT	CASSSRTGDTEAFF
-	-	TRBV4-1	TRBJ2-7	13	TGCGCCAGCAGCCCCCGGGACTCCTACGAGCAGTACTTC	CASSPRDSYEQYF
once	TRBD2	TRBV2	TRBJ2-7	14	TGTGCCAGCATTGAGGGAGGGCCTGTCGGCGAGCAGTACTTC	CASIEGGPVGEQYF
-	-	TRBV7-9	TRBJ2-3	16	TGTTCCAGCAGCCCACAGGTGGACATACTCACAGATACGCAGTATTTT	CSSSPQVDILTDTQYF
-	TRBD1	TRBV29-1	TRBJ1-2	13	TGCAGCGTCAGACAGGGGGCTGGCTATGGCTACACCTTC	CSVRQGAGYGYTF